This T cell receptor beta chain was sequenced during a study of blood T cell repertoires in COVID-19. Produced via immunoSEQ multiplex PCR; TCRdb's table is partial and in-frame only. The sample contains roughly 270,000 clones, roughly four fifths of which appear only once. J gave up 7 bases and V 3 bases, and 5 bases lay outside the gene matches. Germline CDR1 reads LGHDT; CDR2 reads YNNKEL (reference sequence). This CDR3 contains 15 residues. The chain joins TRBV3-1 (or the pseudogene TRBV3-2) to TRBJ2-1; 11 bases line up with TRBD2. Sequenced input: PBMCs or T cells enriched from blood (not recorded which). The clonotype originates from a man in his forties who had been exposed to COVID-19. The CDR3 nucleotides are TGTGCCAGCAGCCACCTACTAGCGGGAGTTAATGAGCAGTTCTTC. Protein product: CASSHLLAGVNEQFF.